Listed below are T cell receptor beta chains from one sample, sequenced in a study of blood T cell repertoires in COVID-19. The method was immunoSEQ multiplex PCR; TCRdb's version includes in-frame clones alone and lacks a portion of them. Of some 89,000 clones listed, roughly 87% are singletons. The sequencing input was peripheral blood. The source of these receptors is a man aged 50-59 years with acute or convalescent COVID-19. The CDR3 runs from the conserved cysteine through the conserved F or W. The order of the fields is V gene, clone size, CDR3 length, J gene, CDR3 protein. For some rows the clone size is stated as once, few or many, or as a class when expanded; others skip it.

TRBV7-2	once	14	TRBJ2-3	CASSLDPQADTQYF
TRBV6-1	-	15	TRBJ1-2	CASSEGSVANYGYTF
TRBV7-2	-	14	TRBJ1-6	CASSQGLPNSPLHF
TRBV10-3	once	13	TRBJ2-1	CATGRTMGNEQFF
TRBV6-6	-	14	TRBJ2-1	CASSYGTRQNEQFF
TRBV4-1	-	16	TRBJ1-2	CASSPSARGSPHGYTF
TRBV28	-	17	TRBJ2-1	CASSFPRDRGSYNEQFF
TRBV6-5	-	13	TRBJ2-5	CASRGTGLQAQYF
TRBV5-4	-	16	TRBJ2-1	CASSSRTSGWGNEQFF
TRBV29-1	-	13	TRBJ1-1	CSVAIGGNTEAFF
TRBV29-1	-	12	TRBJ1-1	CSGNRGNTEAFF
TRBV5-1	-	14	TRBJ1-1	CASSRTGGITEAFF
TRBV12-3/TRBV12-4	-	13	TRBJ2-3	CASSWQGKDTQYF
TRBV7-2	-	15	TRBJ1-2	CASSPEGYINYGYTF
TRBV6-5	-	15	TRBJ2-3	CASTFTSGGKDTQYF
TRBV5-5	-	14	TRBJ1-5	CASSLGTGVQPQHF
TRBV6-4	few	13	TRBJ1-5	CANGPGSNQPQHF